The next 24 T cell receptor beta chains were all read from a single sample in a study of blood T cell repertoires in COVID-19. Some clones are missing from TCRdb's copy, which holds only in-frame ones; the method was immunoSEQ multiplex PCR. The sample lists fewer than 250,000 clones; roughly 84% were seen once. The sequencing input was PBMCs or T cells enriched from blood (not recorded which). These receptors all come from a woman in her forties who had recovered from COVID-19.

V usage is TRBV6-5 and J usage is TRBJ2-5, with 11 bases that match TRBD2. CDR1 is MNHEY and CDR2 is SVGAGI in the germline V gene. J lost 5 bases, V lost 2 bases, and 7 bases had no gene match. The CDR3 is made up of 16 amino acids. The CDR3 spells CASSYMLAGGGETQYF. The CDR3 coding sequence is TGTGCCAGCAGTTACATGCTAGCGGGAGGAGGGGAGACCCAGTACTTC.

The gene calls are TRBV7-9 and TRBJ2-2, with D hard to call. The CDR3 loop spans 16 amino acids. The germline V and J ends were trimmed by 0 bases and 5 bases, with 13 bases remaining between them. Germline values: CDR1 SEHNR, CDR2 FQNEAQ (reference sequence). The DNA of the CDR3 is TGTGCCAGCAGCTTAGCGAACCCCGCCGGGACCGGGGAGCTGTTTTTT. Protein: CASSLANPAGTGELFF.

The chain recombines TRBV29-1 with TRBJ1-2, with 8 bases identical to TRBD1. The CDR3 is 13 amino acids. Germline values: CDR1 SQVTM, CDR2 ANQGSEA. The ends lost 6 bases at V and 2 bases at J; junction bases unmatched: 5. CDR3 sequence reads: CSVSGQANYGYTF. The CDR3 DNA reads TGCAGCGTCTCGGGACAGGCGAACTATGGCTACACCTTC.

The chain uses TRBV2 and TRBJ2-5; 7 positions agree with TRBD1. The V segment lost 0 bases and the J segment 1 base; nucleotides outside the gene matches: 8. The CDR3 runs 17 residues. Germline CDR1 is SNHLY and CDR2 is FYNNEI. CDR3 DNA: TGTGCCAGCAGTGAAGCGCTTCCGGGACAGACCCAAGAGACCCAGTACTTC. It encodes CASSEALPGQTQETQYF.

This rearrangement joins TRBV5-6 to TRBJ1-2; D is unresolved. Germline V gene lookup returns CDR1 SGHDT and CDR2 YYEEEE. This CDR3 region has 14 residues. The V end was cut by 0 bases, the J end by 4 bases, with 10 bases between. CDR3 sequence (DNA): TGTGCCAGCAGCTTGGCGCAGGCCGTCTATGGCTACACCTTC. Residues: CASSLAQAVYGYTF.

The genes are TRBV7-9 and TRBJ1-1, with 9 bases that match TRBD1. The CDR3 consists of 16 residues. Germline V gene sequence: CDR1 SEHNR, CDR2 FQNEAQ (reference sequence). V was clipped by 4 bases and J by 6 bases; unmatched bases: 12. CDR3 DNA sequence: TGTGCCAGCAGCTACCTTACAGGGGGCAGGGTCTCTGAAGCTTTCTTT. Translating gives CASSYLTGGRVSEAFF.

The rearrangement joins TRBV3-1 (or the pseudogene TRBV3-2) to TRBJ1-2; 7 bases line up with TRBD1. The CDR3 covers 15 residues. The V segment lost 3 bases and the J segment 4 bases; nucleotides outside the gene matches: 8. Germline V gene lookup returns CDR1 LGHDT and CDR2 YNNKEL (reference sequence). CDR3: CASSQGRGQTYGYTF. CDR3 sequence (DNA): TGTGCCAGCAGCCAGGGGCGGGGACAGACCTATGGCTACACCTTC.

The genes are TRBV19 and TRBJ2-1; 8 bases are a match to TRBD1. Looked up from germline, CDR1 is LNHDA and CDR2 is SQIVND (reference sequence). This CDR3 spans 15 amino acids. Losses at the gene ends were 5 bases for V and 5 bases for J; bases not matched to a gene: 8. The CDR3 loop reads CASSPRQGTHNEQFF. The CDR3 DNA reads TGTGCCAGTAGTCCCCGACAGGGGACACACAATGAGCAGTTCTTC.

Comments on this clone: In the same sample, other DNA sequences code for this CDR3. The chain joins TRBV9 to TRBJ2-3, with 7 bases that match TRBD2. V shed 1 base, J shed 3 bases, and the junction held 2 bases outside the gene matches. There are 14 residues in the CDR3. Germline CDR1 and CDR2: SGDLS and YYNGEE. The CDR3 reads CASSVSGKTDTQYF. CDR3 DNA: TGTGCCAGCAGCGTAAGCGGGAAAACAGATACGCAGTATTTT.

The chain's CDR3 is CASSPRGQGNTEAFF. Written as DNA, the CDR3 is TGTGCCAGCAGCCCAAGGGGACAGGGTAACACTGAAGCTTTCTTT. The chain is built from TRBV25-1 and TRBJ1-1, with 9 nucleotides matching TRBD1. CDR1 is MGHDK and CDR2 is SYGVNS in the germline V gene. The CDR3 contains 15 residues. The ends lost 6 bases at V and 2 bases at J; junction bases unmatched: 7.

This clone was counted only a few times. The genes are TRBV7-9 and TRBJ2-3; D is undetermined. CDR3 length: 16 residues. Germline V CDR1 and CDR2: SEHNR, FQNEAQ (reference sequence). The V end lost 3 bases, the J end lost 0 bases, and 13 bases lay between the germline ends. The CDR3 is CASSFNWALSTDTQYF. The CDR3 DNA reads as TGTGCCAGCAGCTTCAATTGGGCTTTGAGCACAGATACGCAGTATTTT.

The chain has TRBV7-9 and TRBJ2-7; possible D gene TRBD1, 6 bases. This CDR3 contains 15 residues. V was trimmed by 8 bases and J by 4 bases, leaving 21 bases between them. From germline, CDR1 is SEHNR and CDR2 FQNEAQ (reference sequence). CDR3 sequence (DNA): TGTGCCAGCGATGGCGGAGACAGGCGTCCTTACGAGCAGTACTTC. Its protein product is CASDGGDRRPYEQYF. The full variable domain, completed using reference TRBV7-9 and TRBJ2-7, is DTGVSQNPRHKITKRGQNVTFRCDPISEHNRLYWYRQTLGQGPEFLTYFQNEAQLEKSRLLSDRFSAERPKGSFSTLEIQRTEQGDSAMYLCASDGGDRRPYEQYFGPGTRLTVT.

The gene calls are TRBV28 and TRBJ1-1, with 10 bases that match TRBD1. J gave up 2 bases and V 7 bases, and 7 bases lay outside the gene matches. CDR3 length: 15 residues. Germline CDR1 reads MDHEN; CDR2 reads SYDVKM. In nucleotides, the CDR3 is TGTGCCAGCAAGGTTTGGACAGGGGGAAACACTGAAGCTTTCTTT. Amino acid sequence: CASKVWTGGNTEAFF.

The rearrangement links TRBV12-3 or TRBV12-4 to TRBJ1-4; the match to TRBD1 covers 8 bases. The V segment lost 5 bases and the J segment 15 bases; nucleotides outside the gene matches: 11. This CDR3 comprises 13 residues. The CDR3 region is CASSMTTGEELFF. CDR3 DNA sequence: TGTGCCAGCAGTATGACGACAGGGGAAGAGTTGTTTTTT.

The chain is built from TRBV14 and TRBJ2-7, with a tentative D call TRBD1 (5 bases). The CDR3 contains 11 residues. The germline V and J ends were trimmed by 3 bases and 5 bases, with 5 bases remaining between them. Looked up from germline, CDR1 is SGHDN and CDR2 is FVKESK. The DNA of the CDR3 is TGTGCCAGCAGCCACAGGGACGAGCAGTACTTC. Encoded protein: CASSHRDEQYF.

The chain links TRBV5-1 to TRBJ2-7, with 7 bases fitting TRBD1. The CDR3 totals 14 residues. Germline V lookup: CDR1 SGHRS, CDR2 YFSETQ. V lost 3 bases and J lost 2; bases outside the gene matches: 5. For the CDR3, the DNA is TGCGCCAGCAGCTCCGGACAGGTTCCCTACGAGCAGTACTTC. This translates into CASSSGQVPYEQYF.

The rearrangement joins TRBV3-1 (or the pseudogene TRBV3-2) to TRBJ2-2; D is possibly TRBD2 (5 bases). Trimming pared 4 bases from V and 2 bases from J, leaving 8 bases between. Germline V gene lookup returns CDR1 LGHDT and CDR2 YNNKEL (reference sequence). The CDR3 consists of 14 residues. The DNA of the CDR3 is TGTGCCAGCAGCCCCTCGGGAAACACCGGGGAGCTGTTTTTT. Its protein product is CASSPSGNTGELFF.

This clone was observed once. CDR3 loop: CASSESETRKNEQFF. CDR3 nucleotide sequence: TGCGCCAGCAGTGAGTCGGAGACTAGAAAGAATGAGCAGTTCTTC. The chain uses TRBV10-1 and TRBJ2-1; D perhaps matches TRBD2 (6 bases). The CDR3 sequence is 15 residues long. V was shortened by 0 bases and J by 7 bases, with 13 bases between the two germline ends. The V gene's germline CDR1 is WNHNN and CDR2 SYGVQD (reference sequence).

The chain uses TRBV11-3 and TRBJ2-2; tentatively, D is TRBD2 (5 bases). V was trimmed by 5 bases and J by 4 bases, leaving 11 bases between them. Germline-derived CDR1 and CDR2 are SGHNT and YENEEA. The CDR3 is 14 amino acids. The CDR3 coding sequence is TGTGCCAGCAGCCCAAATGCGGGCACCGGGGAGCTGTTTTTT. Translation gives CASSPNAGTGELFF.

V and J are TRBV7-9 and TRBJ2-1; 10 bases are a match to TRBD2. In germline, CDR1 is SEHNR, CDR2 FQNEAQ (reference sequence). Trimming removed 2 bases from V and 16 bases from J; junction bases left unmatched: 5. The CDR3 is made up of 12 amino acids. CDR3 loop: CASSLSGLAVFF. CDR3 nucleotide sequence: TGTGCCAGCAGCTTATCTGGACTAGCGGTTTTCTTC. Based on the CDR3 plus reference TRBV7-9 and TRBJ2-1, the full variable domain is DTGVSQNPRHKITKRGQNVTFRCDPISEHNRLYWYRQTLGQGPEFLTYFQNEAQLEKSRLLSDRFSAERPKGSFSTLEIQRTEQGDSAMYLCASSLSGLAVFFGPGTRLTVL.

The chain uses TRBV6-2 or TRBV6-3 and TRBJ2-7; 12 positions agree with TRBD1. CDR3 length equals 14 residues. Germline V gene sequence: CDR1 MNHEY, CDR2 SVGEGT. V lost 2 bases to trimming and J lost 12 bases; unmatched junction nucleotides: 8. CDR3 DNA sequence: TGTGCCAGCAGTTACGGGGACAGGGGGCCGATGCCGTACGTC. Protein: CASSYGDRGPMPYV.

This clone appeared a few times. V is TRBV19 and J is TRBJ1-1; tentatively, D is TRBD1 (6 bases). The CDR3 spans 14 residues. Per germline, CDR1 LNHDA and CDR2 SQIVND (reference sequence). V was pared by 4 bases and J by 6 bases, with 15 bases between. CDR3 nucleotides: TGTGCCAGTAGTAGGACATTTGGACAGCCTGAAGCTTTCTTT. This gives the protein CASSRTFGQPEAFF.

The chain employs TRBV5-5 and TRBJ1-3; D gene uncertain. This CDR3 has 15 amino acids. V was pared by 0 bases and J by 0 bases, with 7 bases between. CDR1 is SGHKS and CDR2 is YYEKEE in the germline V gene (reference sequence). The CDR3 sequence is CASSLDSFSGNTIYF. CDR3 bases: TGTGCCAGCAGCTTGGACAGTTTCTCTGGAAACACCATATATTTT.

This clone was found once. The chain has TRBV2 and TRBJ2-7; D is undetermined. From germline, CDR1 is SNHLY and CDR2 FYNNEI. There are 14 residues in the CDR3. V lost 8 bases and J 3 bases, leaving 17 bases between the germline ends. The CDR3 coding sequence is TGTGCCAGCGGTGGAGCCGGAGTCGGCTACGAGCAGTACGTC. Its protein product is CASGGAGVGYEQYV.